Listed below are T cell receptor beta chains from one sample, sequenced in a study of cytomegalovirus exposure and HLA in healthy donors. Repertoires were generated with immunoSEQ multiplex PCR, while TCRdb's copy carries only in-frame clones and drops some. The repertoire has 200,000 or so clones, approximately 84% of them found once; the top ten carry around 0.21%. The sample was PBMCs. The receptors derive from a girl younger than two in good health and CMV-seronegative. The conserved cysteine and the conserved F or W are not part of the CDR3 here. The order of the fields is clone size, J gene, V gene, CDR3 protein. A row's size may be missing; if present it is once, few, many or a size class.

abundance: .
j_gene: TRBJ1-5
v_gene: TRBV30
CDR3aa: AWSVAGRLDQPQH

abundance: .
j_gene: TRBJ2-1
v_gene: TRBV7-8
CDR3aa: ASSFRLAGYYNEQF

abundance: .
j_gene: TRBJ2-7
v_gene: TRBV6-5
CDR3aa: ASRSGTGGYEQY

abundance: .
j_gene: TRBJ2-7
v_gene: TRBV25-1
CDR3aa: ASSEAFPPYEQY

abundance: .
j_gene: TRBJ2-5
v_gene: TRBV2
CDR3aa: AKGGSQETQY

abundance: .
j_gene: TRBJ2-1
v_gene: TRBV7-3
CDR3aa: ASSGLAGPNNEQF

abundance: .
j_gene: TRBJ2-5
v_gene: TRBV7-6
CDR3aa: ASSSLGGLAGVMVLETQY

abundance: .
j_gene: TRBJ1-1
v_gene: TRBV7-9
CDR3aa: ASSLGVSFMNTEAF

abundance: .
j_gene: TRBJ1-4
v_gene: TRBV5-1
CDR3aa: ASSLARGGGEKLF

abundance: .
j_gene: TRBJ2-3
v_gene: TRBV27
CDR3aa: ASSLRDSYHTDTQY

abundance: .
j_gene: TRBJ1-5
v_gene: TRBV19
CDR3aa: ATRNPRQNQPQH

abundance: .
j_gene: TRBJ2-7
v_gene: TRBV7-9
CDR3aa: SSSLGGGHSYEQY

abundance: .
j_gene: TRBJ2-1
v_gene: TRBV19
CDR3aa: ASSINSNMDEQF

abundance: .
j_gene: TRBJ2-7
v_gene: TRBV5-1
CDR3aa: ASSPGTTEQY

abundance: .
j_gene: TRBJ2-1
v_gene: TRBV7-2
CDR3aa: ASSLNINNEQF

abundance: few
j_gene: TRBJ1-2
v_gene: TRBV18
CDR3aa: ASSPLGTGQGGYT

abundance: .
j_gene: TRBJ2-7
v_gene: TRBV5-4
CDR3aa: ASSLGGFSYEQY

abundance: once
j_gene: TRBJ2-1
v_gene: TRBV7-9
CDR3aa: ASSLRFRTNNEQF

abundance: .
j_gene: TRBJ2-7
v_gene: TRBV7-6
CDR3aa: ASSLVEGEQY

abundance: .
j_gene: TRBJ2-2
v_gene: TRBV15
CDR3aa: ATSAVGELF

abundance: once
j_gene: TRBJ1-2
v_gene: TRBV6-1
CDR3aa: ASSENMEGQGFGYT

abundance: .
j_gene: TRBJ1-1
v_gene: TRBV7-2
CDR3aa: ASSPRRNTEAF

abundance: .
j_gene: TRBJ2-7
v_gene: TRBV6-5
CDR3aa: ASSYSTGTSGSERY

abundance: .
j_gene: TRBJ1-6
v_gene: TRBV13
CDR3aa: ASSFSPDRGDSPLH

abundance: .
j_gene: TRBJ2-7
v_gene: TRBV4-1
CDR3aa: ASSQDRGVPYEQY

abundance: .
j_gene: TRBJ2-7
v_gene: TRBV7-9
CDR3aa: ASSRDRPYEQY

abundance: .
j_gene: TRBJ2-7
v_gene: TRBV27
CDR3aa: ASSLFRESYEQY

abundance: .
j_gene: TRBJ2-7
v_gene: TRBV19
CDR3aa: ASSPGGGEQY

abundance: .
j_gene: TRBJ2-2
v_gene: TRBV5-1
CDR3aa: ASSLVSGGLYTGELF

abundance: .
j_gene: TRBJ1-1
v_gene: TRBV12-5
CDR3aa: ASGLAFTGSGTEAF

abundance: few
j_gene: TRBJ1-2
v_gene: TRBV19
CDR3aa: ASSRDRYYGYT

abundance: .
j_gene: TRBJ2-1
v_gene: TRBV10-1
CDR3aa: ASLQGSSYNEQF

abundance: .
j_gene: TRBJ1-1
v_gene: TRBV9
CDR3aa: ASSSGPTAAAF

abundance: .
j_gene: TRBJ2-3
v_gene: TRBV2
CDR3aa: ASRAGSTDTQY

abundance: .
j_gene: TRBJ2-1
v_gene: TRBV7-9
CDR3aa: ASSLLQGSYPHYNEQF

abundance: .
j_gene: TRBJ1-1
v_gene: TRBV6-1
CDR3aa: ASSEVNRRKEAF

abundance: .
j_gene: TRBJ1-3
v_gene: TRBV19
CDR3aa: ASSTSTGLSGNTIY

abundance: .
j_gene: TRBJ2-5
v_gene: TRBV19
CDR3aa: ASSIDGRRGSETQY

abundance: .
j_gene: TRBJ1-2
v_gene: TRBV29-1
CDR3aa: SVDSTESYGYT

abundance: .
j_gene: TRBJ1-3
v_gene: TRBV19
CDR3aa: ASSISGTSYTIY

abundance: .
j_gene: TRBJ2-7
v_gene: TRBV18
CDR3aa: ASSPTGTTSYEQY

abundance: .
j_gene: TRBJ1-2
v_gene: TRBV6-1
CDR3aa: ASSAFLTANYGYT

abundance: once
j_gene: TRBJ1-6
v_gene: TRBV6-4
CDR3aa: ASSDIDNSGESPLH

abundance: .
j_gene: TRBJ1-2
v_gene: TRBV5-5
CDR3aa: ASSLPGSYGYT

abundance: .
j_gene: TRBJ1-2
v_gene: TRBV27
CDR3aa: ASSLSGQNYGYT

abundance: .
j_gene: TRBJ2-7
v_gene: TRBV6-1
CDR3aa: ASSYSRAYEQY

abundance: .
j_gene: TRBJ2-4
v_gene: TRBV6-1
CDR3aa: ASNRDEVNIQY

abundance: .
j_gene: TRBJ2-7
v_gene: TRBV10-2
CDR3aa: ASSERGGSTREQY

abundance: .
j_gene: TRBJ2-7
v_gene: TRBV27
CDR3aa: ASSRSGTRLTYEQY

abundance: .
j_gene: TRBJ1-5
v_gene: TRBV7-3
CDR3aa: ASSVRGNQPQH